This TCR beta chain was identified during a study of T cells in Graves' hyperthyroidism and ophthalmopathy. Study-wide points: Blood held most thyroid clonotypes expanded above 0.001 frequency. By a 13 V-J model, ophthalmopathy was set apart from stable hyperthyroidism.

As concerns this clonotype: What it binds is not known.

A patient was excluded if there was uncontrolled infection, other autoimmune disease, pregnancy or lactation. Clinical symptoms, serum thyroxine and TRAb, thyroid ultrasound and orbital computed tomography together formed the diagnostic basis. The germline CDR1 and CDR2 sequences are LNHNV and YYDKDF (reference sequence). V dropped 6 bases and J dropped 0; count of bases not matched to a gene: 7. There are 19 residues in the CDR3. RNA transcripts provided the source from which TCR beta CDR3 regions were amplified. Researchers ran a first-round RT-PCR on the TCR CDR3 using the HTBI primer set. TCRdb processed the multiplex PCR reads anew with MiXCR; each CDR3 protein has one entry. The table lists approximately 640,000 distinct CDR3 sequences, 45% of them singletons.

The V gene is TRBV15, the J gene TRBJ2-6, with TRBD2 identical over 14 bases. The material sequenced was peripheral blood or thyroid tissue (not recorded which). This receptor was taken from an adult man with Graves' disease, either hyperthyroidism or ophthalmopathy (not recorded which). The CDR3 here is CATSRTSGGTGSGANVLTF. CDR3 DNA sequence: TGTGCCACCAGTCGGACTAGCGGGGGGACCGGCTCTGGGGCCAACGTCCTGACTTTC.